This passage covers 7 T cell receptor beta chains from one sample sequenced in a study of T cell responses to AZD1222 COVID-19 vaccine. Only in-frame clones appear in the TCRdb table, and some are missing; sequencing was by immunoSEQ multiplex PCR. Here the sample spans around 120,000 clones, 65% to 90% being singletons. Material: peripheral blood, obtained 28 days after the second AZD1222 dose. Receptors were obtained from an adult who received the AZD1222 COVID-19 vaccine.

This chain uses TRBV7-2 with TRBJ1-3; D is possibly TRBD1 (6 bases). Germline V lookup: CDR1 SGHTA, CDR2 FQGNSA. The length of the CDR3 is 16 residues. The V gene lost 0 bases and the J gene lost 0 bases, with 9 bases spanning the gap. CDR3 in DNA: TGTGCCAGCAGCTTAGCACAGGGCGTCTCTGGAAACACCATATATTTT. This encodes CASSLAQGVSGNTIYF.

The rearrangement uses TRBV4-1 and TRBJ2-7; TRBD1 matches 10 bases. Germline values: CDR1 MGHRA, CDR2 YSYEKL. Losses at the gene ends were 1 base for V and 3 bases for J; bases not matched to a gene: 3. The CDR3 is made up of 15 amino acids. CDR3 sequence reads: CASSQGDRGGYEQYF. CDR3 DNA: TGCGCCAGCAGCCAAGGGGACAGGGGAGGCTACGAGCAGTACTTC.

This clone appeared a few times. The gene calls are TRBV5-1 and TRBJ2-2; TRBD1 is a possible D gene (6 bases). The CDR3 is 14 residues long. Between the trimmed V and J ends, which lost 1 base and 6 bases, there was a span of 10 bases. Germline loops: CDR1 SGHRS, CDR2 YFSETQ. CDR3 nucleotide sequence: TGCGCCAGCAGCTTGAGGACAGACCCCGGGGAGCTGTTTTTT. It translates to CASSLRTDPGELFF. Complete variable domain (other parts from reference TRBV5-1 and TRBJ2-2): KAGVTQTPRYLIKTRGQQVTLSCSPISGHRSVSWYQQTPGQGLQFLFEYFSETQRNKGNFPGRFSGRQFSNSRSEMNVSTLELGDSALYLCASSLRTDPGELFFGEGSRLTVL.

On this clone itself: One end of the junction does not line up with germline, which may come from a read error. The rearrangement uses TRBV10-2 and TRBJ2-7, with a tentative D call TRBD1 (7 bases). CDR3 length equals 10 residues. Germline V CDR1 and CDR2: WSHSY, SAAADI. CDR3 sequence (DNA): TGCGCCAGCAGGGAGGGGGCATTCCACTTC. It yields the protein CASREGAFHF.

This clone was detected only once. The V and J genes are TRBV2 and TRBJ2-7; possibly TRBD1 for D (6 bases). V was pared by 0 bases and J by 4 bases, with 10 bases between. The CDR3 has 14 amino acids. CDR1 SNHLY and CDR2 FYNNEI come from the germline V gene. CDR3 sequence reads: CASSEATGVYEQYF. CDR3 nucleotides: TGTGCCAGCAGTGAAGCGACAGGAGTGTACGAGCAGTACTTC.

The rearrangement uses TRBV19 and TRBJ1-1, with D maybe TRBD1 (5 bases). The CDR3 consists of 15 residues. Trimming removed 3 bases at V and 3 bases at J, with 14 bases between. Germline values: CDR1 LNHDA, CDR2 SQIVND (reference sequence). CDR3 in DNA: TGTGCCAGTAGTATTAAAGGTGGAGGGGACACTGAAGCTTTCTTT. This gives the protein CASSIKGGGDTEAFF.

In nucleotides, the CDR3 is TGTGCCACCAGCAGGCCTCGGGGGGGGGACGGCTACACCTTC. It specifies CATSRPRGGDGYTF. The chain is built from TRBV15 and TRBJ1-2; possible D gene TRBD1, 5 bases. The V and J ends lost 3 bases and 8 bases respectively, with 16 bases between them. The germline CDR1 and CDR2 sequences are LNHNV and YYDKDF (reference sequence). The CDR3 contains 14 residues.